This TCR beta chain was observed in a study of blood T cells in healthy people across ages. Notes on the study in general: A strong correlation was found between TCR beta diversity and the percentage of naive T cells. There were more naive CD4+ cells and higher diversity in long-lived donors than in aged donors. Diversity figures derived from one million T cells were judged to underestimate the true value. In the absence of known donor CMV status, changes in expanded clonotypes were possibly confounded.

Together with a sample-barcoded 5' primer, a J-beta primer mix was included in a second PCR lasting about 7 to 11 cycles. One entry per CDR3 protein results from TCRdb running MiXCR on the 5' RACE reads. Of hundreds of thousands of distinct CDR3 sequences detected, under 70% appear once; the ten largest clones hold around 37%. Turning to this clonotype: The antigen remains undetermined.

Looked up from germline, CDR1 is ENHRY and CDR2 is SYGVKD. The CDR3 sequence is 11 residues long. V was pared by 6 bases and J by 1 base, with 3 bases between. The sample was blood. This chain joins TRBV10-3 and TRBJ1-1; unclear D gene. This clonotype originated in a man aged 55 to 70 in good health. CDR3 coding DNA: TGTGCCATCAGGACGAACACTGAAGCTTTCTTT. Encoded protein: CAIRTNTEAFF.